Listed below are T cell receptor beta chains from one sample, sequenced in a study of blood T cell repertoires in COVID-19. Profiling relied on immunoSEQ multiplex PCR, and the TCRdb table lists in-frame clones only, not all of them. Of about 130,000 clones in the sample, more than 70% were seen once. The sample was peripheral blood. The origin of the receptors is a woman aged 55-75 years with acute or convalescent COVID-19. CDR3s leave out the opening cysteine and the closing phenylalanine or tryptophan. The order of the fields is V gene, J gene, CDR3 protein.

v_gene: TRBV6-5
j_gene: TRBJ1-5
CDR3aa: ASIPWGESNQPQH

v_gene: TRBV15
j_gene: TRBJ2-3
CDR3aa: ATSRGFVGTGSDTQY

v_gene: TRBV13
j_gene: TRBJ2-3
CDR3aa: ASSLDPLVGDTQY

v_gene: TRBV29-1
j_gene: TRBJ1-5
CDR3aa: SVQENSNQPQH

v_gene: TRBV18
j_gene: TRBJ1-1
CDR3aa: ASSLLIGNTEAF

v_gene: TRBV7-9
j_gene: TRBJ1-1
CDR3aa: ASSPGYEAVAF

v_gene: TRBV20-1
j_gene: TRBJ1-1
CDR3aa: SASFDRGGGAF

v_gene: TRBV19
j_gene: TRBJ1-5
CDR3aa: ASSKDGATGGRQPQH

v_gene: TRBV5-4
j_gene: TRBJ2-7
CDR3aa: ASSFEGLAGLEQY

v_gene: TRBV27
j_gene: TRBJ1-6
CDR3aa: ASSSVPYNSPLH

v_gene: TRBV28
j_gene: TRBJ1-2
CDR3aa: ASSLLGAYGYT

v_gene: TRBV5-8
j_gene: TRBJ2-1
CDR3aa: ASSTSGNMGEQF

v_gene: TRBV5-5
j_gene: TRBJ1-5
CDR3aa: ASSFGHSLNQPQH

v_gene: TRBV24-1
j_gene: TRBJ2-1
CDR3aa: ATSDPGTSGRDALHSYSEQF

v_gene: TRBV9
j_gene: TRBJ1-2
CDR3aa: ASSHRRWDGYT

v_gene: TRBV14
j_gene: TRBJ2-7
CDR3aa: ASSPFGGVLPYEQY

v_gene: TRBV18
j_gene: TRBJ1-2
CDR3aa: ASSPPGGTGYT

v_gene: TRBV19
j_gene: TRBJ1-1
CDR3aa: ASSPQTGGITEAF

v_gene: TRBV30
j_gene: TRBJ2-3
CDR3aa: AWRETGGFTDTQY

v_gene: TRBV28
j_gene: TRBJ2-7
CDR3aa: AYKGALSYEQY

v_gene: TRBV7-6
j_gene: TRBJ2-1
CDR3aa: ASSFHLASGAYNEQF

v_gene: TRBV14
j_gene: TRBJ2-3
CDR3aa: ASSRRRTGADTQY

v_gene: TRBV7-6
j_gene: TRBJ2-1
CDR3aa: ASSARAAGGHNEQF

v_gene: TRBV30
j_gene: TRBJ2-5
CDR3aa: AWRETSGGTQY

v_gene: TRBV11-2
j_gene: TRBJ2-5
CDR3aa: ASSYRTGAETQY

v_gene: TRBV28
j_gene: TRBJ1-3
CDR3aa: ASSPGTAGNTIY

v_gene: TRBV30
j_gene: TRBJ1-3
CDR3aa: AWSVPTGIRNTIY

v_gene: TRBV7-3
j_gene: TRBJ2-5
CDR3aa: ASSSVGGVETQY

v_gene: TRBV11-2
j_gene: TRBJ1-5
CDR3aa: ASSPAPPRQPQH

v_gene: TRBV5-1
j_gene: TRBJ1-5
CDR3aa: ASSLDVTVLNQPQH

v_gene: TRBV7-6
j_gene: TRBJ2-2
CDR3aa: ASSTLASNTGELF

v_gene: TRBV28
j_gene: TRBJ2-7
CDR3aa: ASHIPGREQY

v_gene: TRBV27
j_gene: TRBJ2-2
CDR3aa: ASSLSPSGMNTGELF

v_gene: TRBV12-5
j_gene: TRBJ1-1
CDR3aa: ASGFDQGTEAF

v_gene: TRBV11-3
j_gene: TRBJ2-1
CDR3aa: ASSPGTSGEQF

v_gene: TRBV5-1
j_gene: TRBJ2-4
CDR3aa: ASSPAGVGQNIQY